This entry lists 5 T cell receptor beta chains sequenced from one sample in a study of blood T cell repertoires in COVID-19. The protocol was immunoSEQ multiplex PCR, while the TCRdb copy is restricted to in-frame clones and leaves out a portion. The repertoire consists of roughly 220,000 clones, with 85% to 90% occurring once and the leading ten covering roughly 3%. Sequencing used PBMCs or T cells enriched from blood (not recorded which). The receptors shown here come from a woman aged 18-30 years in a cohort exposed to, infected with or recovered from COVID-19 (not recorded which).

This clone occurred once. The chain couples TRBV9 to TRBJ2-1; 7 nucleotides align to TRBD1. The CDR3 is 15 amino acids. CDR1 is SGDLS and CDR2 is YYNGEE in the germline V gene. Trimming removed 4 bases from V and 7 bases from J; junction bases left unmatched: 11. CDR3 DNA: TGTGCCAGCAGCCCCCGACAGGGACCGGGGAATGAGCAGTTCTTC. It specifies CASSPRQGPGNEQFF.

The genes are TRBV30 and TRBJ2-1, with TRBD2 identical over 7 bases. The CDR3 contains 13 residues. CDR1 and CDR2 from the germline V gene are GTSNPN and SVGIG (reference sequence). V shed 1 base, J shed 11 bases, and the junction held 8 bases outside the gene matches. The DNA for the CDR3 is TGTGCCTGGAGTGCCCTCGGGGGGAGACAGCAGTTCTTC. Protein sequence: CAWSALGGRQQFF.

In its sample, this clone was seen once. The chain recombines TRBV2 with TRBJ2-5, with 9 nucleotides matching TRBD1. This CDR3 is 16 amino acids long. CDR1 is SNHLY, CDR2 FYNNEI, per germline. The ends lost 4 bases at V and 4 bases at J; junction bases unmatched: 10. Here the CDR3 reads CASSGWDRVPPETQYF. Written as DNA, the CDR3 is TGTGCCAGCAGTGGGTGGGACAGGGTGCCGCCAGAGACCCAGTACTTC.

This chain connects TRBV4-2 to TRBJ2-3, with 8 bases that match TRBD2. Germline loops: CDR1 LGHNA, CDR2 YNFKEQ. After removal of 11 bases from V and 7 bases from J, the junction contained 11 bases not matched to a gene. CDR3 size: 13 residues. CDR3 DNA: TGTGCCGTATCGGGGGGGGAATATAATACGCAGTATTTT. As protein: CAVSGGEYNTQYF.

This CDR3 is CASSEFSWAEWYTEAFF. The DNA of the CDR3 is TGTGCCAGCAGTGAATTTTCCTGGGCAGAATGGTACACTGAAGCTTTCTTT. V gene TRBV6-1 combines with J gene TRBJ1-1; D gene unclear. The CDR3 sequence is 17 residues long. Looked up from germline, CDR1 is MNHNS and CDR2 is SASEGT. With 2 bases removed from V and 3 bases from J, the gap between germline ends came to 19 bases.